This paragraph reports one T cell receptor (beta chain). The same CDR3 also results from other DNA sequences found in this sample. Repertoires were generated with immunoSEQ multiplex PCR, while TCRdb's copy carries only in-frame clones and drops some. The data show 300,000 to 450,000 clones, roughly 85% seen once. These data come from a study of blood T cell repertoires in COVID-19. Across the study: Whether acute or convalescent, the COVID-19 samples came from the United States, Italy and Spain.

Germline CDR1 reads LNHDA; CDR2 reads SQIVND (reference sequence). The CDR3 extends over 15 amino acids. V shed 3 bases, J shed 4 bases, and the junction held 4 bases outside the gene matches. The TCR originated in a young woman with acute or convalescent COVID-19. Sequences were obtained from peripheral blood. V gene TRBV19 combines with J gene TRBJ2-5, with 11 nucleotides matching TRBD2. CDR3 nucleotides: TGTGCCAGTAGTATTAGCGGGGGGGCCGGAGAGACCCAGTACTTC. Amino acid sequence: CASSISGGAGETQYF.